The 2 T cell receptor beta chains below were found in one sample sequenced in a study of blood T cell repertoires in COVID-19. Clones were sequenced by immunoSEQ multiplex PCR, and TCRdb holds only the in-frame ones, with some missing. This table holds under 250,000 clones, 80% to 90% found once. Sequencing input: peripheral blood. Receptors originate from an older man with acute or convalescent COVID-19.

This chain connects TRBV7-2 to TRBJ2-7; 9 nucleotides align to TRBD1. This CDR3 contains 15 residues. Germline V gene lookup returns CDR1 SGHTA and CDR2 FQGNSA. Losses at the gene ends were 2 bases for V and 4 bases for J; bases not matched to a gene: 6. The CDR3 spells CASSLPDRGFYEQYF. The CDR3 region has the DNA TGTGCCAGCAGCTTACCCGACAGGGGGTTTTACGAGCAGTACTTC.

The J gene is TRBJ1-5, the V gene TRBV3-1 (or the pseudogene TRBV3-2), with TRBD1 identical over 7 bases. In germline, CDR1 is LGHDT, CDR2 YNNKEL (reference sequence). The CDR3 spans 15 residues. J gave up 1 base and V 3 bases, and 3 bases lay outside the gene matches. The CDR3 coding sequence is TGTGCCAGCAGCCACGACAGGGTGAGCAATCAGCCCCAGCATTTT. Protein product: CASSHDRVSNQPQHF.